This is a list of T cell receptor beta chains from one sample in a study of cytomegalovirus exposure and HLA in healthy donors. The protocol was immunoSEQ multiplex PCR, while the TCRdb copy is restricted to in-frame clones and leaves out a portion. In the table there are 100,000 to 150,000 clones, 60% to 85% of which are singletons. Sample: PBMCs. The receptors shown here come from a man younger than 40 in good health and CMV-seronegative. The conserved cysteine and the conserved F or W are not part of the CDR3 here. A D gene is named only where the DNA matches it firmly.

d_call: .
j_call: TRBJ2-7
v_call: TRBV9
cdr3_aa: ASSDNSEQY

d_call: TRBD2
j_call: TRBJ2-2
v_call: TRBV7-6
cdr3_aa: ASSILLAGGSGELF

d_call: .
j_call: TRBJ1-2
v_call: TRBV29-1
cdr3_aa: SVATAFYGYT

d_call: .
j_call: TRBJ1-1
v_call: TRBV7-9
cdr3_aa: ASSLATATAF

d_call: .
j_call: TRBJ2-3
v_call: TRBV4-2
cdr3_aa: ASSRNFGTDTQY

d_call: .
j_call: TRBJ1-1
v_call: TRBV7-2
cdr3_aa: ASSLASGGTEAF

d_call: .
j_call: TRBJ2-1
v_call: TRBV25-1
cdr3_aa: ASSDTRSLSSYNEQF

d_call: .
j_call: TRBJ1-1
v_call: TRBV19
cdr3_aa: ASSPGISEAF

d_call: TRBD2
j_call: TRBJ2-3
v_call: TRBV28
cdr3_aa: ASSQIAGVVTDTQY

d_call: .
j_call: TRBJ2-2
v_call: TRBV11-1
cdr3_aa: ASSLGEDSDTGELF

d_call: TRBD1
j_call: TRBJ2-7
v_call: TRBV25-1
cdr3_aa: ASTTGAYEQY

d_call: .
j_call: TRBJ1-2
v_call: TRBV25-1
cdr3_aa: ASRNQGYGYT

d_call: .
j_call: TRBJ2-7
v_call: TRBV28
cdr3_aa: AIENLQGYEQY

d_call: .
j_call: TRBJ1-1
v_call: TRBV30
cdr3_aa: ALSRDLNTEAF

d_call: .
j_call: TRBJ1-5
v_call: TRBV6-1
cdr3_aa: ASSDRREANQPQH

d_call: TRBD1
j_call: TRBJ2-5
v_call: TRBV7-9
cdr3_aa: ASSPGTVQETQY

d_call: TRBD1
j_call: TRBJ2-3
v_call: TRBV27
cdr3_aa: ASSLGQGATDTQY

d_call: .
j_call: TRBJ1-2
v_call: TRBV5-1
cdr3_aa: ASSLKESAGSYGYT

d_call: .
j_call: TRBJ1-6
v_call: TRBV28
cdr3_aa: ASTLPRGYSPLH

d_call: .
j_call: TRBJ1-1
v_call: TRBV5-4
cdr3_aa: ASSLREVNTEAF

d_call: .
j_call: TRBJ1-5
v_call: TRBV10-2
cdr3_aa: ASSESGGGQPQH

d_call: .
j_call: TRBJ2-3
v_call: TRBV5-8
cdr3_aa: ASSFQGTDTQY

d_call: .
j_call: TRBJ2-6
v_call: TRBV19
cdr3_aa: ASSTLGGTGANVLT

d_call: .
j_call: TRBJ2-7
v_call: TRBV7-2
cdr3_aa: ASSSQGGNEQY

d_call: .
j_call: TRBJ1-5
v_call: TRBV19
cdr3_aa: ASSASYSNQPQH

d_call: .
j_call: TRBJ1-1
v_call: TRBV28
cdr3_aa: ASYGYNTEAF

d_call: TRBD2
j_call: TRBJ2-3
v_call: TRBV6-4
cdr3_aa: ASSTSGSLDTQY

d_call: TRBD2
j_call: TRBJ2-7
v_call: TRBV27
cdr3_aa: ASSPSLAGGPGRSQY

d_call: TRBD1
j_call: TRBJ2-2
v_call: TRBV6-6
cdr3_aa: ASRTRQGTTGELF

d_call: .
j_call: TRBJ1-4
v_call: TRBV4-2
cdr3_aa: ASSQAGAKEKLF

d_call: .
j_call: TRBJ1-4
v_call: TRBV9
cdr3_aa: ASSLGDSATNEKLF

d_call: TRBD1
j_call: TRBJ1-5
v_call: TRBV19
cdr3_aa: ASSIADRAGQPQH

d_call: .
j_call: TRBJ1-3
v_call: TRBV9
cdr3_aa: ASSVEVRARGNTIY

d_call: .
j_call: TRBJ1-1
v_call: TRBV20-1
cdr3_aa: SAPGFPEAF

d_call: .
j_call: TRBJ2-1
v_call: TRBV4-1
cdr3_aa: ASSQAVGGDEQF

d_call: .
j_call: TRBJ2-7
v_call: TRBV7-8
cdr3_aa: ASSLPRGVSYEQY

d_call: .
j_call: TRBJ1-5
v_call: TRBV5-5
cdr3_aa: ASSQQVAQTQPQH

d_call: TRBD1
j_call: TRBJ1-1
v_call: TRBV29-1
cdr3_aa: SVQGGQGSTEAF

d_call: .
j_call: TRBJ1-2
v_call: TRBV5-1
cdr3_aa: ASSLGQGFYGYT

d_call: .
j_call: TRBJ1-1
v_call: TRBV27
cdr3_aa: ASSDPFAIAQAF

d_call: TRBD1
j_call: TRBJ2-3
v_call: TRBV19
cdr3_aa: ASRGQGKDTQY

d_call: .
j_call: TRBJ2-1
v_call: TRBV7-7
cdr3_aa: ASSLGAGGEQF

d_call: TRBD2
j_call: TRBJ2-1
v_call: TRBV7-2
cdr3_aa: ASSPLTSGSFSSYNEQF

d_call: .
j_call: TRBJ1-5
v_call: TRBV7-2
cdr3_aa: ASSHGPGNQPQH

d_call: .
j_call: TRBJ2-6
v_call: TRBV10-3
cdr3_aa: AITGDGANVLT

d_call: .
j_call: TRBJ1-1
v_call: TRBV10-3
cdr3_aa: AARKGDTEAF